This TCR beta chain emerged from a study of shared clonotypes between healthy human individuals. As for the study in general: The donors, a couple of women and three men, were aged 18 to 49. Three CD4 naive, three CD4 memory, two CD8 naive and one CD8 memory plate were used per donor. Study-wide results and limits: Larger estimated richness was generally recorded for naive subsets relative to memory subsets.

CD45RO negativity and positive selection for CCR7 defined naive CD8 cells, a population that excluded terminally differentiated effector memory CD45RA+ cells. Clones were sequenced by immunoSEQ multiplex PCR, and TCRdb holds only the in-frame ones, with some missing. The table records about 2 million clones, about 95% of them present only once. For this clone: The antigen remains undetermined.

The sample comprised naive CD8+ T cells sorted from blood. This sequence originates from a man younger than 35 in good health.

Here the CDR3 DNA reads TGTGCCAGCAGCACAGGACAGGGCCGGTATGGCTACACCTTC. Translating it yields CASSTGQGRYGYTF. The chain is built from TRBV5-5 and TRBJ1-2, with 8 positions matching TRBD1. This CDR3 spans 14 amino acids. The V segment lost 4 bases and the J segment 5 bases; nucleotides outside the gene matches: 7. Germline lookup yields CDR1 SGHKS and CDR2 YYEKEE (reference sequence).